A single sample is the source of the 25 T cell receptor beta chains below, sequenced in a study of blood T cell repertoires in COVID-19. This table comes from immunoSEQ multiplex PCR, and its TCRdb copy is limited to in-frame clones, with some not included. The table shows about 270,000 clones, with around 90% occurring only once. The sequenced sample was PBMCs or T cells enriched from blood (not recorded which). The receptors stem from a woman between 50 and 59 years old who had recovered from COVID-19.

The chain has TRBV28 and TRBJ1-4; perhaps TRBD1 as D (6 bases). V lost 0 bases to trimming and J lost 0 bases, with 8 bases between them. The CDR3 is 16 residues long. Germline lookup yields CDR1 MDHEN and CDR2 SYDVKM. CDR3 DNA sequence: TGTGCCAGCAGTTTATGGGGACACACAACTAATGAAAAACTGTTTTTT. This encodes CASSLWGHTTNEKLFF. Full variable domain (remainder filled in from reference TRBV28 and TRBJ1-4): DVKVTQSSRYLVKRTGEKVFLECVQDMDHENMFWYRQDPGLGLRLIYFSYDVKMKEKGDIPEGYSVSREKKERFSLILESASTNQTSMYLCASSLWGHTTNEKLFFGSGTQLSVL.

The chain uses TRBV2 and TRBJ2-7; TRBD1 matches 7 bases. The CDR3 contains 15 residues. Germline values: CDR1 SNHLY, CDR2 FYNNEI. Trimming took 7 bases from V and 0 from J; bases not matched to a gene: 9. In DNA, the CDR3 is TGTGCCAGCAAGGGTGACAGGGACAGCTCCTACGAGCAGTACTTC. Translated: CASKGDRDSSYEQYF.

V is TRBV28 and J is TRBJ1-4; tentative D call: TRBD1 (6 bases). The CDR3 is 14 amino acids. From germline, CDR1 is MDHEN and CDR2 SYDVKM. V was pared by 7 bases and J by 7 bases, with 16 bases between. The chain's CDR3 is CASNSQGDVEKLFF. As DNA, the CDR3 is TGTGCCAGCAATTCACAGGGAGATGTTGAAAAACTGTTTTTT.

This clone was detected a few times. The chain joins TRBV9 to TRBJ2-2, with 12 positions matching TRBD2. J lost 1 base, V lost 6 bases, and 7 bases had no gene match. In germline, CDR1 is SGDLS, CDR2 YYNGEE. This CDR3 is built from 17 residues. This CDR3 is CASTPSGRVGNTGELFF. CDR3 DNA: TGTGCCAGCACGCCTAGCGGGAGGGTCGGGAACACCGGGGAGCTGTTTTTT.

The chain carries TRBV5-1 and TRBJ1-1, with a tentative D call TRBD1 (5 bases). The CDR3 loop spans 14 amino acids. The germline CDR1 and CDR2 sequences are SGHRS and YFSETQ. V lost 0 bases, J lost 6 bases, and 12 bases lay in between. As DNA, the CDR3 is TGCGCCAGCAGCTTGGTGGGGGGTGTGGCTGAAGCTTTCTTT. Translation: CASSLVGGVAEAFF.

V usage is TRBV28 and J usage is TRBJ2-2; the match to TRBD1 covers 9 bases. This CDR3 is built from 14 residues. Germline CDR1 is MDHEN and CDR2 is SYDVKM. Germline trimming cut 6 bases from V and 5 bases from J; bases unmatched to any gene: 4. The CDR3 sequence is CASRRDRVTGELFF. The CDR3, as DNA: TGTGCCAGCAGAAGGGACAGGGTGACCGGGGAGCTGTTTTTT.

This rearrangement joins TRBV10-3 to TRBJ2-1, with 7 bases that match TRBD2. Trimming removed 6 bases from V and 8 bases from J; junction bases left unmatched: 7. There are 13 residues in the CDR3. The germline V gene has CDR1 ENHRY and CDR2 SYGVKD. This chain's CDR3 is CAISRTSRDEQFF. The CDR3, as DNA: TGTGCCATCAGCCGGACTAGTCGGGATGAGCAGTTCTTC.

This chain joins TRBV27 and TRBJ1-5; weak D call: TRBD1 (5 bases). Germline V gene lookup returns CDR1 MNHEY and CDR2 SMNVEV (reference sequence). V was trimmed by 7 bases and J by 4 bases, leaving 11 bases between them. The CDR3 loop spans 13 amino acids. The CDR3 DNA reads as TGTGCCAGCAAACCTCAGGGAAATCAGCCCCAGCATTTT. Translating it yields CASKPQGNQPQHF.

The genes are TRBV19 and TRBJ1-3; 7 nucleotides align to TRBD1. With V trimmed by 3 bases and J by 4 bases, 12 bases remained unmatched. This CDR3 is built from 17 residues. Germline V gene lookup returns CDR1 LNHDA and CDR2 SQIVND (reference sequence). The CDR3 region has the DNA TGTGCCAGTAGTATTAACGACAGGGCTCGGCGGGGAAACACCATATATTTT. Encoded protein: CASSINDRARRGNTIYF.

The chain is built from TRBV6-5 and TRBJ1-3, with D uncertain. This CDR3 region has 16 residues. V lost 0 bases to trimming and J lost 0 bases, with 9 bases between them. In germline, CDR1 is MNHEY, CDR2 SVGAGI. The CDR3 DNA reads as TGTGCCAGCAGTTACTCGTCCAGGAACTCTGGAAACACCATATATTTT. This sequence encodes CASSYSSRNSGNTIYF.

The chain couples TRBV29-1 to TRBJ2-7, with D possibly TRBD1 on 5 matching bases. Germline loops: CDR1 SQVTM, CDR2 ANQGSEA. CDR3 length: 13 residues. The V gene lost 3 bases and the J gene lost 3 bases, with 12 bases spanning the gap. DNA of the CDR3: TGCAGCGTTGATTCTGGCAGGGACTACGAGCAGTACTTC. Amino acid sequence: CSVDSGRDYEQYF.

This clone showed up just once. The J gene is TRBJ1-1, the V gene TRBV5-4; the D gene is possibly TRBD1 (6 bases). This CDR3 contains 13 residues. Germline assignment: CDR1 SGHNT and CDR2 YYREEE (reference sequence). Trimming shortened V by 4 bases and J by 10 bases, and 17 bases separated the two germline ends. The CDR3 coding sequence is TGTGCCAGCAGCCCCACACAGGGCCCGAGAGCTTTCTTT. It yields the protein CASSPTQGPRAFF. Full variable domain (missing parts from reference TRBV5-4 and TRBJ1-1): ETGVTQSPTHLIKTRGQQVTLRCSSQSGHNTVSWYQQALGQGPQFIFQYYREEENGRGNFPPRFSGLQFPNYSSELNVNALELDDSALYLCASSPTQGPRAFFGQGTRLTVV.

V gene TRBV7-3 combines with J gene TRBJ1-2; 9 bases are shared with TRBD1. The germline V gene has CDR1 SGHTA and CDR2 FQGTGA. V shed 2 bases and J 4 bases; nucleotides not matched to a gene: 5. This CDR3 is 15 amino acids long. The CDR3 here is CASSLEGQGLYGYTF. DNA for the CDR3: TGTGCCAGCAGCTTAGAGGGACAGGGCCTCTATGGCTACACCTTC. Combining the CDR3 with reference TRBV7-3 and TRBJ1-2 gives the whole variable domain GAGVSQTPSNKVTEKGKYVELRCDPISGHTALYWYRQSLGQGPEFLIYFQGTGAADDSGLPNDRFFAVRPEGSVSTLKIQRTERGDSAVYLCASSLEGQGLYGYTFGSGTRLTVV.

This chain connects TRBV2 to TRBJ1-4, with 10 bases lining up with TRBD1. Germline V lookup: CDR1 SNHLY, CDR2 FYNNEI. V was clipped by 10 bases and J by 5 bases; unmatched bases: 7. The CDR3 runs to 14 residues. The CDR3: CANSRGQGNEKLFF. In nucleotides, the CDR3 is TGTGCCAACTCCCGGGGACAGGGGAATGAAAAACTGTTTTTT.

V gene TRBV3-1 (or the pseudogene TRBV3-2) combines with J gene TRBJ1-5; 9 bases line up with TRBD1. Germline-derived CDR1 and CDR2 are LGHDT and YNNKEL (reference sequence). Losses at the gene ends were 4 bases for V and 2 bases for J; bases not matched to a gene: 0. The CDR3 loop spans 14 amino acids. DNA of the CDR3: TGTGCCAGCAGCCGGACAGGGGGCAATCAGCCCCAGCATTTT. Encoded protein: CASSRTGGNQPQHF.

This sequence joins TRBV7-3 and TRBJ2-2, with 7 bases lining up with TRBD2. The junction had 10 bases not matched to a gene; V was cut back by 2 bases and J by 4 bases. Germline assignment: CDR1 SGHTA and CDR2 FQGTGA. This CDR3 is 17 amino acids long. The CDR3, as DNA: TGTGCCAGCAGCTTAGCGGGAGTTTCCTCGCGCACCGGGGAGCTGTTTTTT. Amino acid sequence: CASSLAGVSSRTGELFF. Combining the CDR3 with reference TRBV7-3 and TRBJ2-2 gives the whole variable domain GAGVSQTPSNKVTEKGKYVELRCDPISGHTALYWYRQSLGQGPEFLIYFQGTGAADDSGLPNDRFFAVRPEGSVSTLKIQRTERGDSAVYLCASSLAGVSSRTGELFFGEGSRLTVL.

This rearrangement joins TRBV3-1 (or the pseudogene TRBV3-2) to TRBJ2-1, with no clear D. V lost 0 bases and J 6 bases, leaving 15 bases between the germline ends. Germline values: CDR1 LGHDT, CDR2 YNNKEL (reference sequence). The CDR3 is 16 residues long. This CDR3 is CASSQDSASRFNEQFF. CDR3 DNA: TGTGCCAGCAGCCAAGATTCCGCGAGCCGCTTCAATGAGCAGTTCTTC.

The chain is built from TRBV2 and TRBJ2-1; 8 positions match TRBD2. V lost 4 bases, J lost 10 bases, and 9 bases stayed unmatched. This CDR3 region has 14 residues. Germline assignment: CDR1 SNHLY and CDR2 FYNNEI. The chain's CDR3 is CASSVYSGNPEQFF. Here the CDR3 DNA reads TGTGCCAGCAGTGTATATAGCGGGAACCCGGAGCAGTTCTTC.

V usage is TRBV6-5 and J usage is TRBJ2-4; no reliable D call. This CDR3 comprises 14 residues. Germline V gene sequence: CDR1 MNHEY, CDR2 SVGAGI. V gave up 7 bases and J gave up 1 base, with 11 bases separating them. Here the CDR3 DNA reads TGTGCCAGCATCGACCGCGGTGCCAAAAACATTCAGTACTTC. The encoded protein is CASIDRGAKNIQYF.

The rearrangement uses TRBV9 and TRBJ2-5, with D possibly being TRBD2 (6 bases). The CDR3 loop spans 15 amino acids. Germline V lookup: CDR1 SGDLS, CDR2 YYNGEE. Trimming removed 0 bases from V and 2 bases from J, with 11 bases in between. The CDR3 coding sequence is TGTGCCAGCAGCGTAGCCGGGACTCTACAAGAGACCCAGTACTTC. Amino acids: CASSVAGTLQETQYF.

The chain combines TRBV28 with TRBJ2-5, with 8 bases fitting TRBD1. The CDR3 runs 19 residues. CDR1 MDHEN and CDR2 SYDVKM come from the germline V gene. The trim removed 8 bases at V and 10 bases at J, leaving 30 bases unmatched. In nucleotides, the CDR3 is TGTGCCAGCCAATACAGCCTCCCTTATCGGACCCGGGACAGGCTGGACCAGTACTTC. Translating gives CASQYSLPYRTRDRLDQYF.

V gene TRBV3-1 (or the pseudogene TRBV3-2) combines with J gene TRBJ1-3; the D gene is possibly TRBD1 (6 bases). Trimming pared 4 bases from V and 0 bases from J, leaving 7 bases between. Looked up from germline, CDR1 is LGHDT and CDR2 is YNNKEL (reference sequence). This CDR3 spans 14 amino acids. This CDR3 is CASSRGLSGNTIYF. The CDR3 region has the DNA TGTGCCAGCAGCCGGGGGCTCTCTGGAAACACCATATATTTT.

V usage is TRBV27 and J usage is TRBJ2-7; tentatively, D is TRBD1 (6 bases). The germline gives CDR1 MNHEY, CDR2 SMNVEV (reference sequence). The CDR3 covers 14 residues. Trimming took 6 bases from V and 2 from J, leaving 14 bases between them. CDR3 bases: TGTGCCAGCAGCTTACAGGGCCCTCCCTACGAGCAGTACTTC. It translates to CASSLQGPPYEQYF.

The CDR3 DNA sequence: TGTGCCAGCTCACCACCAGCCAACTATGGCTACACCTTC. Encoded protein: CASSPPANYGYTF. This chain links TRBV18 with TRBJ1-2; unclear D gene. CDR1 is KGHSH and CDR2 is LQKENI in the germline V gene. There are 13 residues in the CDR3. The V gene lost 0 bases and the J gene lost 2 bases, with 4 bases spanning the gap. The whole variable domain, filled in from reference TRBV18 and TRBJ1-2, reads NAGVMQNPRHLVRRRGQEARLRCSPMKGHSHVYWYRQLPEEGLKFMVYLQKENIIDESGMPKERFSAEFPKEGPSILRIQQVVRGDSAAYFCASSPPANYGYTFGSGTRLTVV.

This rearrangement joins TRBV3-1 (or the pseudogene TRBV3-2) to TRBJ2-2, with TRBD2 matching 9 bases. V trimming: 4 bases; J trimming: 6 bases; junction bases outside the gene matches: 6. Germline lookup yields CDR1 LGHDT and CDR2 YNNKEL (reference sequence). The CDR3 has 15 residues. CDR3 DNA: TGTGCCAGCAGCCTTAGCGGGAGATTGGCCGGGGAGCTGTTTTTT. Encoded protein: CASSLSGRLAGELFF.